This entry lists 4 T cell receptor beta chains sequenced from one sample in a study of regulatory T cells in long-lasting Graves disease. Arm-PCR of CDR3 regions and iRepertoire HTBI primers were the basis on which TCR beta libraries were built. TCRdb re-called the multiplex PCR reads with MiXCR, one entry per CDR3 protein. The repertoire has a few hundred thousand distinct CDR3 sequences, over 20% of them found once; the top ten carry roughly an eighth. The time point is: persistent/refractory GD, antithyroid drugs over 5 years with positive TRAb. RNA extracted from PBMCs served as the sequencing template. The sequencing used peripheral blood mononuclear cells (PBMCs), collected when the disease was refractory, from a patient treated with antithyroid drugs. The receptor set was obtained from a female donor with Graves disease.

This clonotype was detected a few times. This chain links TRBV20-1 with TRBJ1-1; no reliable D call. This CDR3 has 15 amino acids. Trimming removed 0 bases at V and 5 bases at J, with 16 bases between. CDR1 and CDR2 (germline): DFQATT, SNEGSKA (reference sequence). Here the CDR3 reads CSARDWQSRGTEAFF. Written as DNA, the CDR3 is TGCAGTGCTAGAGATTGGCAGTCTCGAGGGACTGAAGCTTTCTTT.

This clonotype appeared many times. J is TRBJ1-2 and V is TRBV11-2; 9 bases line up with TRBD1. V was pared by 1 base and J by 6 bases, with 9 bases of the junction left unmatched. CDR1 is SGHAT and CDR2 is FQNNGV in the germline V gene. This CDR3 has 16 residues. The CDR3 DNA reads as TGTGCCAGCAGCTTAGGATTCCCGGGACAGGGTCATGGCTACACCTTC. Amino acids: CASSLGFPGQGHGYTF.

This clonotype has just a few counts. V usage is TRBV19 and J usage is TRBJ2-7, with TRBD1 identical over 12 bases. Per germline, CDR1 LNHDA and CDR2 SQIVND (reference sequence). With 8 bases clipped from V and 6 bases from J, the junction kept 5 bases outside the gene matches. The CDR3 consists of 13 residues. This CDR3 is CASPGQGAREQYF. In DNA, the CDR3 is TGTGCCAGTCCGGGACAGGGGGCCCGCGAGCAGTACTTC.

The J gene is TRBJ2-7, the V gene TRBV7-8; D gene ambiguous. Trimming shortened V by 2 bases and J by 6 bases, and 14 bases separated the two germline ends. In germline, CDR1 is SGHVS, CDR2 FQNEAQ. The CDR3 has 14 amino acids. CDR3 nucleotide sequence: TGTGCCAGCAGCTTAATGTCCACCCATAGCGAGCAGTACTTC. Translated: CASSLMSTHSEQYF.